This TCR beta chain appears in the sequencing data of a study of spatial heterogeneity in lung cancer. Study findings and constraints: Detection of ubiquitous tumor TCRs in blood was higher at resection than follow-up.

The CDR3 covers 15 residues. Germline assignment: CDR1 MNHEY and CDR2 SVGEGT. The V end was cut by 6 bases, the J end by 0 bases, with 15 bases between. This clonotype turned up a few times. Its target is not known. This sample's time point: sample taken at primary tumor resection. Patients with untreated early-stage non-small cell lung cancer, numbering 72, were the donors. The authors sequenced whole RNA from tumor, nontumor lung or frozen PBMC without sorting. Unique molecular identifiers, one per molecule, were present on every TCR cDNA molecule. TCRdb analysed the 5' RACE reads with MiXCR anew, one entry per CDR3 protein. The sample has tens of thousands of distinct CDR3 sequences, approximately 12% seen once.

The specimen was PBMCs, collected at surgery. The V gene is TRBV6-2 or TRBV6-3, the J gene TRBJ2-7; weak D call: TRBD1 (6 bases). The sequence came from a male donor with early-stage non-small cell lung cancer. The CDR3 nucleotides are TGTGCCAGCAGACGCCGACAGGAGAGCTCCTACGAGCAGTACTTC. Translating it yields CASRRRQESSYEQYF.